The 15 T cell receptor beta chains reported below all come from one sample, sequenced in a study of blood T cells in healthy people across ages. Sample-barcoded 5' priming and a J-beta primer mix drove a second PCR of roughly 6 to 12 cycles. TCRdb called the 5' RACE reads again in MiXCR, with one record for every CDR3 protein. The table shows under 2 million distinct CDR3 sequences, with roughly 32% occurring only once. Source material: blood. The receptors stem from a young woman in good health.

This clonotype was picked up a small number of times. The rearrangement uses TRBV11-2 and TRBJ1-4, with D perhaps TRBD1 (5 bases). The CDR3 is 17 amino acids. V lost 2 bases, J lost 6 bases, and 19 bases lay in between. CDR1 SGHAT and CDR2 FQNNGV come from the germline V gene. The CDR3 DNA is TGTGCCAGCAGCTTAATCTATATCGGGACGGAACATGAAAAACTGTTTTTT. As protein: CASSLIYIGTEHEKLFF.

This clonotype has a handful of counts. The genes are TRBV6-6 and TRBJ2-4; the match to TRBD1 covers 8 bases. The CDR3 consists of 13 residues. Germline CDR1 MNHNY, CDR2 SVGAGI (reference sequence). The J segment lost 6 bases and the V segment lost 10 bases, leaving 8 bases of the junction unmatched. The CDR3 DNA reads as TGTGCCACCGGACAGGGAGGCGGAAACATTCAGTACTTC. Amino acids: CATGQGGGNIQYF.

A word on this clonotype: The junction departs from germline at one end; a sequencing error may be responsible. The chain has TRBV4-1 and TRBJ1-2, with 8 bases aligning to TRBD1. Germline-derived CDR1 and CDR2 are MGHRA and YSYEKL. The CDR3 is 14 amino acids. CDR3 protein: CASSHNPGQAYFTF. CDR3 DNA: TGCGCCAGCAGCCATAACCCGGGACAGGCCTATTTTACTTTC.

This clonotype showed up just a few times. This chain links TRBV12-3 or TRBV12-4 with TRBJ2-7, with 9 bases lining up with TRBD1. With V trimmed by 6 bases and J by 5 bases, 2 bases remained unmatched. The CDR3 contains 12 residues. DNA for the CDR3: TGTGCCAGCAGGGGGACAGGGAACGAGCAGTACTTC. Translating it yields CASRGTGNEQYF.

Remarks on this clonotype: Relative to the germline gene, one junction end is altered; a read error may explain this. V gene TRBV27 combines with J gene TRBJ2-7; D may be TRBD1 (6 bases). This CDR3 contains 13 residues. Looked up from germline, CDR1 is MNHEY and CDR2 is SMNVEV (reference sequence). The CDR3 DNA follows: TGTGCCAGCAGTTTTGGACAGACATACGAGCGGTACTTC. Amino acid sequence: CASSFGQTYERYF.

The sample holds many counts of this clonotype. The J gene is TRBJ2-5, the V gene TRBV9; the D is unclear. V was trimmed by 5 bases and J by 1 base, leaving 9 bases between them. CDR3 size: 13 residues. Germline V gives CDR1 SGDLS, CDR2 YYNGEE. As DNA, the CDR3 is TGTGCCAGCAGTGTCGGGCCCCAAGAGACCCAGTACTTC. This codes for CASSVGPQETQYF.

This clonotype has more than one count but fewer than ten. The chain uses TRBV25-1 and TRBJ2-7, with 8 bases aligning to TRBD1. After removal of 5 bases from V and 4 bases from J, the junction contained 10 bases not matched to a gene. Per germline, CDR1 MGHDK and CDR2 SYGVNS. This CDR3 contains 15 residues. The CDR3 DNA reads as TGTGCCAGCAGTACGAGCCGACAGGGGATGTACGAGCAGTACTTC. This gives the protein CASSTSRQGMYEQYF.

In its sample, this clonotype was seen a few times. The J gene is TRBJ2-5, the V gene TRBV27; possibly TRBD2 for D (6 bases). V was pared by 7 bases and J by 5 bases, with 23 bases between. Germline V CDR1 and CDR2: MNHEY, SMNVEV (reference sequence). The CDR3 covers 16 residues. The CDR3 bases are TGTGCCAGCACCCCCTCTTTCGGGGAGGCATGGGAGACCCAGTACTTC. Translated, it gives CASTPSFGEAWETQYF.

There are a few counts of this clonotype. This chain uses TRBV12-3 or TRBV12-4 with TRBJ2-7; 8 nucleotides agree with TRBD2. The ends lost 7 bases at V and 7 bases at J; junction bases unmatched: 9. This CDR3 spans 13 amino acids. CDR3: CASTRGGLGEQYF. Here the CDR3 DNA reads TGTGCCAGCACCCGGGGGGGTCTAGGTGAGCAGTACTTC.

This clonotype was observed at least ten times. The chain is built from TRBV7-2 and TRBJ2-3; D unresolved. The CDR3 is 15 residues long. Germline V lookup: CDR1 SGHTA, CDR2 FQGNSA. Trimming stripped 5 bases from V and 0 bases from J, with 12 bases between. CDR3 sequence: CASSPLPRSTDTQYF. In DNA form, the CDR3 reads TGTGCCAGCAGCCCCCTCCCCCGAAGCACAGATACGCAGTATTTT.

There are a few counts of this clonotype. CDR3 coding DNA: TGTGCCAGCTCAACCGGGGGTCTCGATCAGCCCCAGCATTTT. Encoded protein: CASSTGGLDQPQHF. The chain couples TRBV7-8 to TRBJ1-5; possibly TRBD1 for D (5 bases). The V gene lost 8 bases and the J gene lost 5 bases, with 16 bases spanning the gap. Germline V CDR1 and CDR2: SGHVS, FQNEAQ. The CDR3 is 14 amino acids. The variable domain in full, completed from reference TRBV7-8 and TRBJ1-5, reads GAGVSQSPRYKVAKRGQDVALRCDPISGHVSLFWYQQALGQGPEFLTYFQNEAQLDKSGLPSDRFFAERPEGSVSTLKIQRTQQEDSAVYLCASSTGGLDQPQHFGDGTRLSIL.

Points on this clonotype: The missing conserved phenylalanine or tryptophan at the end of this CDR3 makes a read error likely. The DNA of the CDR3 is TGTGCCAGCAGTTTATCCGGGGTGGCCAAAAACATTCAGTACATC. It encodes CASSLSGVAKNIQYI. The rearrangement uses TRBV27 and TRBJ2-4; TRBD2 is a possible D gene (5 bases). V was shortened by 0 bases and J by 1 base, with 7 bases between the two germline ends. This CDR3 is built from 15 residues. Per the germline V gene, CDR1 is MNHEY and CDR2 is SMNVEV (reference sequence).

For this clonotype: This sequence may be a read error, since a much larger clone differs from it by one base. The chain carries TRBV20-1 and TRBJ2-1; TRBD1 is a possible D gene (5 bases). The germline CDR1 and CDR2 sequences are DFQATT and SNEGSKA (reference sequence). The CDR3 consists of 12 residues. In nucleotides, the CDR3 is TGCGGTGCGATGGGGCTAGGGTATGAGCAGTTCTTC. Translated: CGAMGLGYEQFF.

To note about this clonotype: A read error likely explains this, since a far larger clone differs by one base. The rearrangement joins TRBV3-1 to TRBJ2-1; no firm D call. Germline CDR1 LGHDT, CDR2 YNNKEL (reference sequence). The CDR3 is 13 residues long. The CDR3 sequence is CASSRSSYNGQFF. The CDR3, as DNA: TGTGCCAGCAGCCGAAGCTCCTACAATGGGCAGTTCTTC.

This clonotype appeared a few times. The J gene is TRBJ1-1, the V gene TRBV28; 8 bases agree with TRBD1. CDR1 and CDR2 from the germline V gene are MDHEN and SYDVKM. Trimming at V came to 6 bases and at J to 3 bases, leaving 12 bases not matched to a gene. The CDR3 covers 16 residues. CDR3 residues: CASRGQQGEEDTEAFF. The CDR3 DNA reads as TGTGCCAGCAGGGGACAACAGGGGGAGGAGGACACTGAAGCTTTCTTT.